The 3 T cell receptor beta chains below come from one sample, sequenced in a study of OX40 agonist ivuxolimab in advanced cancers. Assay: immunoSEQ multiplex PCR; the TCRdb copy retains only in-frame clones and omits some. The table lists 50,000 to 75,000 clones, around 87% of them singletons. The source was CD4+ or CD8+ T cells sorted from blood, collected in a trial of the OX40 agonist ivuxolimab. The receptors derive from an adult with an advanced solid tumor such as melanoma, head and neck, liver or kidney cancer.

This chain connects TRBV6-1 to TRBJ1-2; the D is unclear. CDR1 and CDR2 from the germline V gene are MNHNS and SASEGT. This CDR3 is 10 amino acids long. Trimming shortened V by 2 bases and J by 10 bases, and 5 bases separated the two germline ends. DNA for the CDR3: TGTGCCAGCAGTGAATGGTCCTACACCTTC. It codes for CASSEWSYTF.

In nucleotides, the CDR3 is TGCGCCAGCAGCCAAGTTCTCATTCCGGACTCCTATAATTCACCCCTCCACTTT. Protein sequence: CASSQVLIPDSYNSPLHF. The rearrangement uses TRBV4-1 and TRBJ1-6; D call uncertain. Trimming shortened V by 1 base and J by 0 bases, and 13 bases separated the two germline ends. The CDR3 is made up of 18 amino acids. CDR1 MGHRA and CDR2 YSYEKL come from the germline V gene.

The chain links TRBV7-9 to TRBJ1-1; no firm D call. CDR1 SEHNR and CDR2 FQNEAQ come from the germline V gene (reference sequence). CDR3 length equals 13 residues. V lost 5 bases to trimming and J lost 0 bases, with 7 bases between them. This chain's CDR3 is CASSLTLNTEAFF. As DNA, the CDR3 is TGTGCCAGCAGCCTCACATTGAACACTGAAGCTTTCTTT.